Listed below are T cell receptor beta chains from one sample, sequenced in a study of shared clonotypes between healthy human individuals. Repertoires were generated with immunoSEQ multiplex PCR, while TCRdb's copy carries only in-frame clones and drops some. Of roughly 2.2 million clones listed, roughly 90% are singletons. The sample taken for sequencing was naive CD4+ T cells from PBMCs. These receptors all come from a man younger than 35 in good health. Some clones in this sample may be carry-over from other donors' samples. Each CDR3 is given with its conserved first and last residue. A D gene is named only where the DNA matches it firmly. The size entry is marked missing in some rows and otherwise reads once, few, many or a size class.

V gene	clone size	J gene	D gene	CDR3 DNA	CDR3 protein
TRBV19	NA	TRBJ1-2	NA	TGTGCCAGTAGTATAGCAGCAACTAACTATGGCTACACCTTC	CASSIAATNYGYTF
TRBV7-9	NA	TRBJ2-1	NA	TGTGCCAGCAGCTTATCGGGGGCTGGGAATGAGCAGTTCTTC	CASSLSGAGNEQFF
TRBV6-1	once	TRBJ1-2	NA	TGTGCCAGCAGTGAAGGTTTAGGGGAGGGGTTCGGCTACACCTTC	CASSEGLGEGFGYTF
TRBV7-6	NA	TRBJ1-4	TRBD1	TGTGCCAGCAGCTTAGGGTCTGGCACAGGGGGCGCGGGACTGTTTTTT	CASSLGSGTGGAGLFF
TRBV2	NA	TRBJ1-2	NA	TGTGCCAGCAGTGCTTCCAGGCCGGGTATGGATGGCTACACCTTC	CASSASRPGMDGYTF
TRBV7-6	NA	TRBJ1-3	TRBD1	TGTGCCAGCAGCTCAGGACAGGGCTCTGGAAACACCATATATTTT	CASSSGQGSGNTIYF
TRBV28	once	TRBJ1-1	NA	TGTGCCAGCAGTCCCATCTCCCGCGCAGGGAACACTGAAGCTTTCTTT	CASSPISRAGNTEAFF
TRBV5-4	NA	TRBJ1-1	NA	TGTGCCAGCAGCTTGCCCCAGGGATACACTGAAGCTTTCTTT	CASSLPQGYTEAFF
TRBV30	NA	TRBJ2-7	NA	TGTGCCTGGAGAAGAATCAGGGTAGTAGTACCCCACGAGCAGTACTTC	CAWRRIRVVVPHEQYF
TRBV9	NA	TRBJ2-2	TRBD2	TGTGCCAGCAGCGTAACTAGCGGGAGGGCCGAGAGAGAGGAGCTGTTTTTT	CASSVTSGRAEREELFF
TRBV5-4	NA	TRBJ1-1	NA	TGTGCCAGCAGCTTGGGCGGTTTTATGAACACTGAAGCTTTCTTT	CASSLGGFMNTEAFF
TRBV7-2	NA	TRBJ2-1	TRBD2	TGTGCCAGCAGCTTAGTGGGGACTAGCGGGAGTTTTTTTGAGCAGTTCTTC	CASSLVGTSGSFFEQFF
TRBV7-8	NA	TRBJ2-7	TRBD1	TGTGCCAGCAGCCGATCGGGACAGGGGTCCTACGAGCAGTACTTC	CASSRSGQGSYEQYF
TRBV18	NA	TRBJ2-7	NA	TGTGCCAGCTCACAATCCAGGGACCCGAGCATCCACGAGCAGTACTTC	CASSQSRDPSIHEQYF
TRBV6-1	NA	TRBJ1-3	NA	TGTGCCAGCGGAGCCAGCTCTGGAAACACCATATATTTT	CASGASSGNTIYF
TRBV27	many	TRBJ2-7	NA	TGTGCCAGCAGTCTATCAGGAGGAGTAGGCTACGAGCAGTACTTC	CASSLSGGVGYEQYF
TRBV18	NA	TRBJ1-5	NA	TGTGCCAGCTCAGGGGGTTTGGATCAGCCCCAGCATTTT	CASSGGLDQPQHF
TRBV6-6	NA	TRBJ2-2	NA	TGTGCCAGCAGGTCTTCGGGGGTAGGGGAGCTGTTTTTT	CASRSSGVGELFF
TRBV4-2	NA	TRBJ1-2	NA	TGTGCCAGCAGCCCAGAACGACCTGCGGGCTACACCTTC	CASSPERPAGYTF
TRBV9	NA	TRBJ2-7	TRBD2	TGTGCCAGCAAAGGACCTAGCGGGAGATACTACGAGCAGTACTTC	CASKGPSGRYYEQYF
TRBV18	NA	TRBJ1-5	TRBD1	TGTGCCAGCTCACCCCGGGACAGATTTCAGCCCCAGCATTTT	CASSPRDRFQPQHF
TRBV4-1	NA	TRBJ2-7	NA	TGCGCCAGCAGAGATTCCGGGACTCCCTCCTACGAGCAGTACTTC	CASRDSGTPSYEQYF
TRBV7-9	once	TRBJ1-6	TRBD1	TGTGCCAGCAGCTCGGACAGGGTGGGGTCACCCCTCCACTTT	CASSSDRVGSPLHF
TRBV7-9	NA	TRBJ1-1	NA	TGTGCCAGCAGCTTATATCCTGAAGCTTTCTTT	CASSLYPEAFF
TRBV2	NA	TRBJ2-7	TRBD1	TGTGCCAGCAGTTACAGGGGCTACGAGCAGTACTTC	CASSYRGYEQYF
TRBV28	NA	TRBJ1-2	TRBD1	TGTGCCAGCAGTTCATGGACAGGGGGCGCAGGCTATGGCTACACCTTC	CASSSWTGGAGYGYTF
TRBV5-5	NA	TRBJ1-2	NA	TGTGCCAGCAGCTCGGGTACTGGCTCCTATGGCTACACCTTC	CASSSGTGSYGYTF
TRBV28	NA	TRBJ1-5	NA	TGTGCCAGCAGCCCCCCACATCAGCCCCAGCATTTT	CASSPPHQPQHF
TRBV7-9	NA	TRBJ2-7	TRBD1	TGTGCCAGCAGCTTAGGACAGGGTCTATACGAGCAGTACTTC	CASSLGQGLYEQYF
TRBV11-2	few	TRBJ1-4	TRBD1	TGTGCCAGCAGTCGCGGACAGGCAACTAATGAAAAACTGTTTTTT	CASSRGQATNEKLFF
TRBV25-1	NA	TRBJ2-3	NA	TGTGCCAGCAGTCAACGGACTTCCCCTTATACGCAGTATTTT	CASSQRTSPYTQYF
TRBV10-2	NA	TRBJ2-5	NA	TGCGCCAGCAGTGTGACATACCAAGAGACCCAGTACTTC	CASSVTYQETQYF
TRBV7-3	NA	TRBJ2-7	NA	TGTGCCAGCAGCTTAAACGGAGGGGCTGGCGAGCAGTACTTC	CASSLNGGAGEQYF
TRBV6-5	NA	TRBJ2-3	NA	TGTGCCAGCAGTTACTCGAGACGGACGGCAGATACGCAGTATTTT	CASSYSRRTADTQYF
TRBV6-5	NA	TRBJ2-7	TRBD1	TGTGCCAGCAGTATGGACAGGGAAACCTACGAGCAGTACTTC	CASSMDRETYEQYF
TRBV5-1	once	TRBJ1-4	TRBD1	TGCGCCAGCAGCTTTTTAGGGCAGGGGGACGAAAAACTGTTTTTT	CASSFLGQGDEKLFF
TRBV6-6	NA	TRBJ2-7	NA	TGTGCCAGCAGTTACTCGCTTCCCAGAGAAGGCTACGAGCAGTACTTC	CASSYSLPREGYEQYF
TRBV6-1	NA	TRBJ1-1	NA	TGTGCCAGTAAGATAGACACGAACACTGAAGCTTTCTTT	CASKIDTNTEAFF
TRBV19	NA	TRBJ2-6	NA	TGTGCCAGTAGTGTCCTGTCTGGGGCCAACGTCCTGACTTTC	CASSVLSGANVLTF
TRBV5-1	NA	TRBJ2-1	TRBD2	TGCGCCAGCAGCTTGGCTTTTAGCGGGAGGGAGTATGAGCAGTTCTTC	CASSLAFSGREYEQFF
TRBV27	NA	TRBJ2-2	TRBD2	TGTGCCAGCAGTTTTTCCCTAGCGGGAGGTTTTACCGGGGAGCTGTTTTTT	CASSFSLAGGFTGELFF
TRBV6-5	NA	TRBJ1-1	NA	TGTGCCAGCAGTTACAGCATAAACACTGAAGCTTTCTTT	CASSYSINTEAFF
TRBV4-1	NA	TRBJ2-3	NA	TGCGCCAGCAGCCAAGATCCGAGCGACTATGGCACAGATACGCAGTATTTT	CASSQDPSDYGTDTQYF
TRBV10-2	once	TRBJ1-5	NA	TGCGCCAGCAGTGACGGGTCAGGTCAGCCCCAGCATTTT	CASSDGSGQPQHF
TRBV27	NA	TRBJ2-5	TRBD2	TGTGCCAGCAGGTCCCCCCTAGCGGGGCAAGAGACCCAGTACTTC	CASRSPLAGQETQYF
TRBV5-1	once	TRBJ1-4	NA	TGCGCCAGCAGCTATGGCCGGCTTCCCCCTAATGAAAAACTGTTTTTT	CASSYGRLPPNEKLFF
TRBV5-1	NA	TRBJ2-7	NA	TGCGCCAGCAGTCTCGGACAGTCCTACGAGCAGTACTTC	CASSLGQSYEQYF
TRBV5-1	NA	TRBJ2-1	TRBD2	TGCGCCAGCAGCTTGGCCTTGGGCGGGAGCTCCTACAATGAGCAGTTCTTC	CASSLALGGSSYNEQFF
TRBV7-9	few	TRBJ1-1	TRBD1	TGTGCCAGCAGCTTTAGACAGGGGAACACTGAAGCTTTCTTT	CASSFRQGNTEAFF
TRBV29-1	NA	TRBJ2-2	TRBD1	TGCAGCGCCTCGGGACAGGGGGCGCCGGCCTTCGGGGAGCTGTTTTTT	CSASGQGAPAFGELFF
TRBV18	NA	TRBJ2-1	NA	TGTGCCAGCTCACTAGACCTAGTCGGGTACAATGAGCAGTTCTTC	CASSLDLVGYNEQFF
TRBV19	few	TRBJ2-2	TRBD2	TGTGCCAGTACCGATGATAGGCGGGGGGAGGTCGGGGAGCTGTTTTTT	CASTDDRRGEVGELFF
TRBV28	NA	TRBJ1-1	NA	TGTGCCAGCAGTTCGAACATACAAACCGGGACACAGTACGAAGCTTTCTTT	CASSSNIQTGTQYEAFF
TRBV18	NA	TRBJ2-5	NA	TGTGCCAGCTCACCCATAAAAGAAACCCAGTACTTC	CASSPIKETQYF
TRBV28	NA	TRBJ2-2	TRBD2	TGTGCCAGCAGTCGGCTAGCGGTTACCGGGGAGCTGTTTTTT	CASSRLAVTGELFF
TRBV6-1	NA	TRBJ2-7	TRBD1	TGTGCCAGTATCCGGGACAGGGGATCTTACGAGCAGTACTTC	CASIRDRGSYEQYF
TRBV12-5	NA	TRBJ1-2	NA	TGTGCTAGTGGTTTGGCAGAAAGGACCTATGGCTACACCTTC	CASGLAERTYGYTF
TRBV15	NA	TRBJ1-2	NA	TGTGCCACCAGCAGAGACCAAACCGGGCTTCTTAACTATGGCTACACCTTC	CATSRDQTGLLNYGYTF